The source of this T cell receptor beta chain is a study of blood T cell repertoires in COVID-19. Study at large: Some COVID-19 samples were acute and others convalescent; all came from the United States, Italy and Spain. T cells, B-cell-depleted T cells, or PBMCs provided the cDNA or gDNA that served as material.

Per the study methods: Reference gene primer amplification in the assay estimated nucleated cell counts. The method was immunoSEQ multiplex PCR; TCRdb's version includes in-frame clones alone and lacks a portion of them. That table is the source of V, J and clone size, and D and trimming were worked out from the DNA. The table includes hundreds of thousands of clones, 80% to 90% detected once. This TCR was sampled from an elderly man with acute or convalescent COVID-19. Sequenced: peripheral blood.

CDR3 amino acids: CASSPGQGDPRATGELFF. In DNA, the CDR3 is TGTGCCAGCAGCCCGGGACAGGGGGATCCACGGGCCACCGGGGAGCTGTTTTTT. The chain carries TRBV25-1 and TRBJ2-2, with 11 bases that match TRBD1. Germline CDR1 is MGHDK and CDR2 is SYGVNS. This CDR3 contains 18 residues. V lost 6 bases to trimming and J lost 4 bases; unmatched junction nucleotides: 13.